This T cell receptor beta chain was captured in a study of vaccination effects on CD4 cells after COVID-19. Before any sequencing was done, the ViraFEST assay used viral peptide pools to expand antigen-specific CD4+ T cells. Isolating CD4+ T cells followed about 11 days of culture. Each participant was given two doses of one vaccine (BNT162b2 or mRNA-1273). Supplemented with roughly 9 IU/ml IL-2 and 9.5 to 10 ug/ml peptides, roughly 2 million PBMC per well were kept in culture. Sequenced by immunoSEQ multiplex PCR; TCRdb stores in-frame clones only, minus some. The sample consists of about 27,000 clones, around four fifths of them appearing once. On this clone: Its antigen is not identified.

This TCR was recovered from a human donor who received a COVID-19 vaccine. Some clones in this sample may be carry-over from other donors' samples. Sequencing used CD4+ T cells from PBMCs cultured with HCoV-NL63 spike peptides, obtained after COVID-19 vaccination.

CDR3: CASSADSTGELFF. The CDR3 coding sequence is TGTGCCAGCAGCGCCGACTCCACCGGGGAGCTGTTTTTT. J is TRBJ2-2 and V is TRBV7-2; D gene uncertain. V lost 5 bases, J lost 4 bases, and 8 bases lay in between. Germline V gene lookup returns CDR1 SGHTA and CDR2 FQGNSA. The CDR3 sequence is 13 residues long.